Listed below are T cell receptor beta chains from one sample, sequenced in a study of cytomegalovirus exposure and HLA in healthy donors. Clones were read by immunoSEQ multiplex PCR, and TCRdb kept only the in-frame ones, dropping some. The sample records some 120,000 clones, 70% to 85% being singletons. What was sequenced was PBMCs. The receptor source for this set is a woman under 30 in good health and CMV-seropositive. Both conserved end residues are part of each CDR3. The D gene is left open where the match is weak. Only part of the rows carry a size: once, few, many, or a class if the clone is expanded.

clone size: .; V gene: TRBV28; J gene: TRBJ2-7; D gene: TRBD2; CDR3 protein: CASSLYMGEGSSYEQYF; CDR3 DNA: TGTGCCAGCAGTTTATATATGGGGGAGGGCAGTTCCTACGAGCAGTACTTC
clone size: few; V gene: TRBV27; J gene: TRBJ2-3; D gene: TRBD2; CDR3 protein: CASSLSLAGRRDTQYF; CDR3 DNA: TGTGCCAGCAGTTTAAGTCTAGCGGGTCGGAGGGATACGCAGTATTTT
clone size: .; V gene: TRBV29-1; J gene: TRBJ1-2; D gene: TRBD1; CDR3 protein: CSVKTGEAYGYTF; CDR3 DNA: TGCAGCGTCAAGACAGGGGAGGCCTATGGCTACACCTTC
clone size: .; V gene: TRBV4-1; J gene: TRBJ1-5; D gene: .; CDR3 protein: CASSQETGPQHF; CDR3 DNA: TGCGCCAGCAGCCAAGAAACAGGTCCCCAGCATTTT
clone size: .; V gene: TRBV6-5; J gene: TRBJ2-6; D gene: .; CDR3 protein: CASSYVSSSGANVLTF; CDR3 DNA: TGTGCCAGCAGTTACGTCTCCTCCTCTGGGGCCAACGTCCTGACTTTC
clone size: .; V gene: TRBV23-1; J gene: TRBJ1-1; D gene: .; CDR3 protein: CASSPPDRPEAFF; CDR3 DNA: TGCGCCAGCAGTCCCCCCGACAGGCCCGAAGCTTTCTTT
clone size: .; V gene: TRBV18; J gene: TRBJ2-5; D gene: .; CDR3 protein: CASSVSGSSQETQYF; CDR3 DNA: TGTGCCAGCTCAGTATCCGGGTCGAGCCAAGAGACCCAGTACTTC
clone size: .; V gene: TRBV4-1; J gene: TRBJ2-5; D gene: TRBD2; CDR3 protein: CASSQGLAGGRETQYF; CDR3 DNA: TGCGCCAGCAGCCAAGGACTAGCGGGGGGGCGGGAGACCCAGTACTTC
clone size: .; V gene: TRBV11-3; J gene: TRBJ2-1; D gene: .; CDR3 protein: CASSLPDGSEQFF; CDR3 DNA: TGTGCCAGCAGCTTACCGGACGGGAGTGAGCAGTTCTTC
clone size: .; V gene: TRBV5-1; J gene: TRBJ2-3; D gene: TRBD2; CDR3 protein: CASRSTSGGTTDTQYF; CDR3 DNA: TGCGCCAGCAGGTCGACTAGCGGGGGGACCACAGATACGCAGTATTTT
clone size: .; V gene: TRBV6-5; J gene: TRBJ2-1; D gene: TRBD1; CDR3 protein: CASTRQGYSNEQFF; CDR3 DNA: TGTGCCAGCACCCGACAGGGGTACTCCAATGAGCAGTTCTTC
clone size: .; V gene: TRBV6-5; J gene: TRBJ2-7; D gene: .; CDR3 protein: CASSSSTDGEQYF; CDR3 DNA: TGTGCCAGCAGTTCCTCGACAGACGGCGAGCAGTACTTC
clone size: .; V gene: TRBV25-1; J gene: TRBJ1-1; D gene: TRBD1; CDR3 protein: CASSGGQGETEAFF; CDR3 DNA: TGTGCCAGCAGTGGGGGACAGGGAGAAACTGAAGCTTTCTTT
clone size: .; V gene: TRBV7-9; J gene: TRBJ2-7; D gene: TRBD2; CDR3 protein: CASSLALAGEPYEQYF; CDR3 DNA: TGTGCCAGCAGCTTAGCGCTAGCGGGGGAACCCTACGAGCAGTACTTC
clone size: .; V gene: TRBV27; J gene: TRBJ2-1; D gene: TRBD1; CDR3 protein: CASSTVGQGLNEQFF; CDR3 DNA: TGTGCCAGCAGTACCGTAGGACAGGGCTTAAATGAGCAGTTCTTC
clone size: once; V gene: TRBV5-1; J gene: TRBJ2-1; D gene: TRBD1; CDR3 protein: CASRSGTGNLNEQFF; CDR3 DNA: TGCGCCAGCAGGTCCGGGACAGGAAATTTAAATGAGCAGTTCTTC
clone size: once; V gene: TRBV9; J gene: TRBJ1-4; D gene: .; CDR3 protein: CASSATGGALEKLFF; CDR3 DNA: TGTGCCAGCAGCGCTACGGGGGGCGCGTTAGAAAAACTGTTTTTT
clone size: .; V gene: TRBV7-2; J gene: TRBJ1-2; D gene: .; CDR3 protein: CASSYGAWGRTNYGYTF; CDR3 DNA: TGTGCCAGCAGCTATGGAGCCTGGGGGCGTACTAACTATGGCTACACCTTC
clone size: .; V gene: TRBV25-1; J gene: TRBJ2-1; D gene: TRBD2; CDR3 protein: CASSENSGGSYNEQFF; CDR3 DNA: TGTGCCAGCAGTGAAAATAGCGGGGGGTCCTACAATGAGCAGTTCTTC
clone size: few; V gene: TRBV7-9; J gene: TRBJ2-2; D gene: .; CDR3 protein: CASSSPRETGQNTGELFF; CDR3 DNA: TGTGCCAGCAGCTCCCCCCGCGAGACAGGACAGAACACCGGGGAGCTGTTTTTT
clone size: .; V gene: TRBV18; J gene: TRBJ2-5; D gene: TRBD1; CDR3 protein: CASSPGQTQETQYF; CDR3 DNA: TGTGCCAGCTCACCGGGACAGACCCAAGAGACCCAGTACTTC
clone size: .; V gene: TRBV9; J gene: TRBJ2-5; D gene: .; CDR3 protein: CASGDWETQYF; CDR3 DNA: TGTGCCAGCGGAGATTGGGAGACCCAGTACTTC
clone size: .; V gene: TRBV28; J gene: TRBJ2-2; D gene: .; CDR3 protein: CASEGGPGELFF; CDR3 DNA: TGTGCCAGCGAAGGAGGGCCCGGGGAGCTGTTTTTT
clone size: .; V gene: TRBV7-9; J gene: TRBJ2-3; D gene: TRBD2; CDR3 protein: CSSSLGLAGDTDTQYF; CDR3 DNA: TGTTCCAGCAGCTTAGGGCTAGCGGGGGACACAGATACGCAGTATTTT
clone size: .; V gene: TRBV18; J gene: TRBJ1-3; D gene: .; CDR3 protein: CASSLVDGDSGNTIYF; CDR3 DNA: TGTGCCAGCTCACTCGTTGACGGAGACTCTGGAAACACCATATATTTT
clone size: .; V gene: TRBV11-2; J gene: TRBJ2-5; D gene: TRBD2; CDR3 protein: CASSFSGGREETQYF; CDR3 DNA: TGTGCCAGCAGCTTTAGCGGGGGGCGGGAAGAGACCCAGTACTTC
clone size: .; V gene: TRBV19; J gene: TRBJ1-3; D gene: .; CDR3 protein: CASGTIGYTIYF; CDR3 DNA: TGTGCCAGTGGGACTATAGGCTACACCATATATTTT
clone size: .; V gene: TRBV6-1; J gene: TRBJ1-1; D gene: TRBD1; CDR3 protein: CASKNPGQVQEAFF; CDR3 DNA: TGTGCCAGCAAGAATCCGGGACAGGTCCAAGAAGCTTTCTTT
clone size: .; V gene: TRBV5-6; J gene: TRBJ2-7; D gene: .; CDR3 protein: CASSLGQSRSYEQYF; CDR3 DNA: TGTGCCAGCAGCTTGGGGCAGTCTCGCTCCTACGAGCAGTACTTC
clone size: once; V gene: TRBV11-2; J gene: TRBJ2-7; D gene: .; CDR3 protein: CASSLAASSYEQYF; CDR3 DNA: TGTGCCAGCAGCCTGGCGGCGAGCTCCTACGAGCAGTACTTC
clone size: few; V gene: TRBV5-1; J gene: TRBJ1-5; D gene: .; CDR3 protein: CASSLLGTTGQPQHF; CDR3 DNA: TGCGCCAGCAGCTTACTCGGGACAACCGGTCAGCCCCAGCATTTT
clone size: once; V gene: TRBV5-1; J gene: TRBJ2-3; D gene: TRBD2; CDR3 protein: CASSRGGSGDTQYF; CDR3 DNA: TGCGCCAGCAGCCGGGGGGGCTCGGGAGATACGCAGTATTTT
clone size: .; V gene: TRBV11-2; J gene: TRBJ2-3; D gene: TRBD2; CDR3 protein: CASSLGTSGGVTDTQYF; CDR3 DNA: TGTGCCAGCAGCTTAGGGACTAGCGGGGGGGTCACAGATACGCAGTATTTT
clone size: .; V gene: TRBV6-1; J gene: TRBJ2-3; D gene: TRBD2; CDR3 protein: CASSEGTSGGPTDTQYF; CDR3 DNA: TGTGCCAGCAGTGAGGGGACTAGCGGGGGACCCACAGATACGCAGTATTTT
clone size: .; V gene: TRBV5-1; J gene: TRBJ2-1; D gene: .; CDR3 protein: CASSFEKDSPFF; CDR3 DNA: TGCGCCAGCAGCTTTGAAAAAGACTCGCCGTTCTTC
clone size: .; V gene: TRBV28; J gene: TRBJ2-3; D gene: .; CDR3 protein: CASRPTGADTQYF; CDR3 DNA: TGTGCCAGCAGACCCACAGGAGCAGATACGCAGTATTTT
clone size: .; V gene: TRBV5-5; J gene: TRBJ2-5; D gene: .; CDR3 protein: CASSFSAETQYF; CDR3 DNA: TGTGCCAGCAGCTTTAGCGCAGAGACCCAGTACTTC
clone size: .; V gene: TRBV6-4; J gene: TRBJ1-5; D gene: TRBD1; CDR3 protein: CASSEAGGNQPQHF; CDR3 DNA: TGTGCCAGCAGTGAGGCAGGGGGGAATCAGCCCCAGCATTTT
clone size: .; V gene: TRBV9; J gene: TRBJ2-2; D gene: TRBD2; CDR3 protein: CASSSGLAGGYTGELFF; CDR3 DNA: TGTGCCAGCAGCTCCGGCTTAGCGGGCGGATACACCGGGGAGCTGTTTTTT
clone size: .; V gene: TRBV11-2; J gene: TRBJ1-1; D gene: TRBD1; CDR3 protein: CASSSHRRDRGGTEAFF; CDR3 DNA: TGTGCCAGCAGCTCCCACCGCCGGGACAGGGGAGGTACTGAAGCTTTCTTT
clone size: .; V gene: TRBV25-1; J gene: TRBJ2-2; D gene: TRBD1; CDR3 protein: CASSDNVGQTNTGELFF; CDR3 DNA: TGTGCCAGCAGTGATAACGTGGGACAGACAAACACCGGGGAGCTGTTTTTT
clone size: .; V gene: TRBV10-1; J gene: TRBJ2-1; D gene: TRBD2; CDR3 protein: CANHGLVKDEQFF; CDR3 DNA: TGCGCCAACCACGGACTAGTTAAAGATGAGCAGTTCTTC
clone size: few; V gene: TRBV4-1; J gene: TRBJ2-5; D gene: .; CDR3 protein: CASSQASQETQYF; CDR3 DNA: TGCGCCAGCAGCCAAGCTAGCCAAGAGACCCAGTACTTC
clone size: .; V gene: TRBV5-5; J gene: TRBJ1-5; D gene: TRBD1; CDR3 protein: CASSLWGTDQPQHF; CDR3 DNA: TGTGCCAGCAGCTTATGGGGGACAGATCAGCCCCAGCATTTT
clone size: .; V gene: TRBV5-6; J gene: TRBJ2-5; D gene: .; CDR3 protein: CASSYEGRETQYF; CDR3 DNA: TGTGCCAGCAGCTATGAGGGTAGAGAGACCCAGTACTTC
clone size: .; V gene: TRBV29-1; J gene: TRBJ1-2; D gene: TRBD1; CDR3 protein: CSVAWDSYGYTF; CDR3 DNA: TGCAGCGTCGCCTGGGACAGCTATGGCTACACCTTC
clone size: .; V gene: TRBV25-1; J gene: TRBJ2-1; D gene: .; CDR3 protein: CASSEYQGLDEQFF; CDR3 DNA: TGTGCCAGCAGTGAGTACCAGGGATTGGATGAGCAGTTCTTC
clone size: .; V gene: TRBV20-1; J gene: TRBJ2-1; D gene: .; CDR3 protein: CSAVANEQFF; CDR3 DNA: TGCAGTGCCGTAGCTAATGAGCAGTTCTTC
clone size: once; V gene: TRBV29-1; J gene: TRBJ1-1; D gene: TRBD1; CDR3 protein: CSVVVQGYTEAFF; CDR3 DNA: TGCAGCGTTGTTGTACAGGGGTACACTGAAGCTTTCTTT
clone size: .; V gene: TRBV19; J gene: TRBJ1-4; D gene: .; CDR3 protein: CASNDNREKLFF; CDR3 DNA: TGTGCCAGTAATGACAACAGAGAAAAACTGTTTTTT
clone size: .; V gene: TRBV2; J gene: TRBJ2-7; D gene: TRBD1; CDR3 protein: CASRMGQAYEQYF; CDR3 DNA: TGTGCCAGCAGGATGGGACAGGCCTACGAGCAGTACTTC
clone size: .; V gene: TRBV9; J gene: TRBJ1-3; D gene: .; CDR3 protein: CASSGSHFGNTIYF; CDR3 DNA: TGTGCCAGCAGCGGCTCTCACTTTGGAAACACCATATATTTT
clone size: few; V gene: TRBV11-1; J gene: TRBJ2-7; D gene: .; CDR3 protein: CASSFADSYEQYF; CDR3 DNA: TGTGCCAGCAGCTTCGCGGACTCCTACGAGCAGTACTTC